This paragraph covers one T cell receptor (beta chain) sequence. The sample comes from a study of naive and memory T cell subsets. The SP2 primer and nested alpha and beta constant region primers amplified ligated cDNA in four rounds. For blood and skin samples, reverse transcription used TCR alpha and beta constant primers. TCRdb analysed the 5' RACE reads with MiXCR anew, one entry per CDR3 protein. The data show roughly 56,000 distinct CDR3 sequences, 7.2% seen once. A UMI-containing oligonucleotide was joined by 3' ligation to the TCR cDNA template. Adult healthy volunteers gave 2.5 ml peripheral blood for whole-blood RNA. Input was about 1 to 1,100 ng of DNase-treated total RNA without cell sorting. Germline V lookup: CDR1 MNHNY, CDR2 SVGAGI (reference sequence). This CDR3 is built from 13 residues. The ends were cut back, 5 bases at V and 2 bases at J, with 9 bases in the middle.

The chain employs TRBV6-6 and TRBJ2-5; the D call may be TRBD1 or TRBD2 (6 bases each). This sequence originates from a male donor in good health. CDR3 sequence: CASSEGGQETQYF. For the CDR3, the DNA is TGTGCCAGCAGTGAAGGGGGGCAAGAGACCCAGTACTTC.